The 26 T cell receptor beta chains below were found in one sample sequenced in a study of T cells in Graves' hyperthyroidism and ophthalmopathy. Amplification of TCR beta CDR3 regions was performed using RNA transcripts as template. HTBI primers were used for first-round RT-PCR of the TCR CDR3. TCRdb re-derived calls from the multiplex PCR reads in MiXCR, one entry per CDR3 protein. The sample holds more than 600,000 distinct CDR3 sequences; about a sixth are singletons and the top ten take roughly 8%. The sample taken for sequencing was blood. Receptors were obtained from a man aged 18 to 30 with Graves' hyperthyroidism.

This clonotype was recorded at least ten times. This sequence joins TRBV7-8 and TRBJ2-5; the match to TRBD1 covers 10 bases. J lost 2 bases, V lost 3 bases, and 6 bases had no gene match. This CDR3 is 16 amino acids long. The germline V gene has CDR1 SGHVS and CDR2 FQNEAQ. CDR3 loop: CASSLGTGDFQETQYF. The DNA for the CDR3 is TGTGCCAGCAGCTTGGGGACAGGGGACTTTCAAGAGACCCAGTACTTC.

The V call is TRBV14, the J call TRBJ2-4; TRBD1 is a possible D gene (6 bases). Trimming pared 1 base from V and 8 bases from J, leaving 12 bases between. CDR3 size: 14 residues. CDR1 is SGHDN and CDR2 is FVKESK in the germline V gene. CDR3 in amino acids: CASSQVSGVDIQYF. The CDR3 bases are TGTGCCAGCAGCCAAGTATCAGGGGTGGACATTCAGTACTTC.

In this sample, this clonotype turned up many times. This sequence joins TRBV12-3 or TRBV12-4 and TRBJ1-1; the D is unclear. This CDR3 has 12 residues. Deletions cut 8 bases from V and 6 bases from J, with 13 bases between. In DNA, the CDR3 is TGTGCCAGCGGCCGGGGAGTCGCTGAAGCTTTCTTT. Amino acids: CASGRGVAEAFF.

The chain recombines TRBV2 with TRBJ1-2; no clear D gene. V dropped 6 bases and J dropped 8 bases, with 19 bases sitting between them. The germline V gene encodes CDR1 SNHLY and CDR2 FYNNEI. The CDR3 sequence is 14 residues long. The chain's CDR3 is CASRRESTYSGYTF. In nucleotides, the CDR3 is TGTGCCAGCAGACGGGAGTCAACCTATTCCGGCTACACCTTC.

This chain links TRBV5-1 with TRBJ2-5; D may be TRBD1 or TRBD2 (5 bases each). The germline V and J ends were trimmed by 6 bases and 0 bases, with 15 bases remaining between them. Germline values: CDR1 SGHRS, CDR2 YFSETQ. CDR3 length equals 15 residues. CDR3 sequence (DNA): TGCGCCAGCACTCTCCCGGGACCGAACCAAGAGACCCAGTACTTC. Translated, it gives CASTLPGPNQETQYF.

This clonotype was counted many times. The CDR3 DNA reads TGTGCCAGCAGACGCTTGAACACTGAAGCTTTCTTT. This translates into CASRRLNTEAFF. The chain has TRBV12-3 or TRBV12-4 and TRBJ1-1; D is unclear. V lost 6 bases and J lost 0, with 5 bases in between. The CDR3 has 12 residues.

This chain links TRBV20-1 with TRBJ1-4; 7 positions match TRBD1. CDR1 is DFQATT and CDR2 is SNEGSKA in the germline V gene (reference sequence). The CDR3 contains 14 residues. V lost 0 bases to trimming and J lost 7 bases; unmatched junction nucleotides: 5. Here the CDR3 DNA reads TGCAGTGCTAGAGATTGGGCAGGGGGTGAAAAACTGTTTTTT. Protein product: CSARDWAGGEKLFF.

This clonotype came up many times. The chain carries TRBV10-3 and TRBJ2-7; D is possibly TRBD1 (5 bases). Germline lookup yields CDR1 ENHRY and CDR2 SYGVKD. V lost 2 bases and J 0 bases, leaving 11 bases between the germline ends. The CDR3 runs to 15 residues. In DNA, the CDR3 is TGTGCCATCAGTGAGGGGGCGTCCCCCTCCTACGAGCAGTACTTC. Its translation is CAISEGASPSYEQYF.

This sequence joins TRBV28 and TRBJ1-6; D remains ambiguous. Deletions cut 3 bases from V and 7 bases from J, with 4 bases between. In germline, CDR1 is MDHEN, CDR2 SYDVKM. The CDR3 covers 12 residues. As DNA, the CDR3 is TGTGCCAGCAGTTTCTTCAATTCACCCCTCCACTTT. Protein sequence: CASSFFNSPLHF. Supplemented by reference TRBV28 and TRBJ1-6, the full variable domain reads DVKVTQSSRYLVKRTGEKVFLECVQDMDHENMFWYRQDPGLGLRLIYFSYDVKMKEKGDIPEGYSVSREKKERFSLILESASTNQTSMYLCASSFFNSPLHFGNGTRLTVT.

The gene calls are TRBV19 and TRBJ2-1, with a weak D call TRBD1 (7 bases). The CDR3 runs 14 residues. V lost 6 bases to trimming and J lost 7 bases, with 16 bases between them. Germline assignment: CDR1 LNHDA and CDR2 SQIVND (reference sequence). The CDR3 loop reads CASSESGGSNEQFF. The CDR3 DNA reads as TGTGCCAGTAGCGAATCAGGGGGGTCGAATGAGCAGTTCTTC.

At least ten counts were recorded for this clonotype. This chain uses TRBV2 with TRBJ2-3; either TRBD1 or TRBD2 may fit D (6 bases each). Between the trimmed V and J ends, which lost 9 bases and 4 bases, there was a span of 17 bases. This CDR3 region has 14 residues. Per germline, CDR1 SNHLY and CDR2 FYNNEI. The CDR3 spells CASDPTGRPDTQYF. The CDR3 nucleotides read TGTGCCAGTGACCCTACAGGGAGGCCAGATACGCAGTATTTT.

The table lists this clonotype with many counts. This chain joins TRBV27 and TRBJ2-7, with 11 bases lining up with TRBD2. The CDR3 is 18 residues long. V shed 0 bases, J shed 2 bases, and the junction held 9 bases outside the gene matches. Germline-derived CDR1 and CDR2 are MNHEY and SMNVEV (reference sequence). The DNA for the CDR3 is TGTGCCAGCAGTTTATCCTGGCAGGATAGCGGGAGGGCCTACGAGCAGTACTTC. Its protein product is CASSLSWQDSGRAYEQYF.

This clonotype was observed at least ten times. CDR3: CASSLGGLKTQYF. CDR3 nucleotide sequence: TGTGCCAGCAGTTTAGGGGGGCTAAAGACCCAGTACTTC. The rearrangement links TRBV27 to TRBJ2-5; TRBD1 or TRBD2 may be the D gene (6 bases each). Trimming took 2 bases from V and 6 from J, leaving 10 bases between them. Germline V gene data show CDR1 as MNHEY and CDR2 as SMNVEV (reference sequence). This CDR3 is built from 13 residues.

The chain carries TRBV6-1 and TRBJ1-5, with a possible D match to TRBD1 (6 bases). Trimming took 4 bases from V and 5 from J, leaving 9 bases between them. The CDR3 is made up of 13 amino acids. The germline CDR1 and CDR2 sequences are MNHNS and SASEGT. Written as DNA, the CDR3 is TGTGCCAGCAGTGTACAGGGACATCAGCCCCAGCATTTT. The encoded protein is CASSVQGHQPQHF.

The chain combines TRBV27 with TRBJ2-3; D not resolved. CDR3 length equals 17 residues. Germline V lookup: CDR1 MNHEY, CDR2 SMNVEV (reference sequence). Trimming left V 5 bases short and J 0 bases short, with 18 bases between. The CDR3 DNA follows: TGTGCCAGCAGTCGTCGCTCCCACACCACTAGCACAGATACGCAGTATTTT. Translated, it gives CASSRRSHTTSTDTQYF.

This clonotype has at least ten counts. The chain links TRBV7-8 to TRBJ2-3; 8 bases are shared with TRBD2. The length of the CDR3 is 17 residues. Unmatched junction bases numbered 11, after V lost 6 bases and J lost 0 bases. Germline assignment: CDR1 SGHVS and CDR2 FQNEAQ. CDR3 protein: CASSHGLADTSTDTQYF. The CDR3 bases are TGTGCCAGCAGTCACGGACTAGCTGACACGAGCACAGATACGCAGTATTTT.

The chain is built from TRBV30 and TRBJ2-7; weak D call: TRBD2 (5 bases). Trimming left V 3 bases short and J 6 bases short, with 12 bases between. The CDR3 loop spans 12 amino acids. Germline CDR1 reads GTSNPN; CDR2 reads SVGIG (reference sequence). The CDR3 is CAWRKDSGEQYF. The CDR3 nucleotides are TGTGCCTGGAGAAAGGACTCGGGCGAGCAGTACTTC. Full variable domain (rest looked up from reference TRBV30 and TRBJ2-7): SQTIHQWPATLVQPVGSPLSLECTVEGTSNPNLYWYRQAAGRGLQLLFYSVGIGQISSEVPQNLSASRPQDRQFILSSKKLLLSDSGFYLCAWRKDSGEQYFGPGTRLTVT.

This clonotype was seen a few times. CDR3 protein: CASSYPGLAREEPQHF. In DNA, the CDR3 is TGTGCCAGCAGTTACCCCGGGCTGGCCCGCGAGGAGCCCCAGCATTTT. The V and J genes are TRBV6-2 or TRBV6-3 and TRBJ1-5; D not certain. The germline V and J ends were trimmed by 2 bases and 8 bases, with 19 bases remaining between them. Germline loops: CDR1 MNHEY, CDR2 SVGEGT. This CDR3 spans 16 amino acids.

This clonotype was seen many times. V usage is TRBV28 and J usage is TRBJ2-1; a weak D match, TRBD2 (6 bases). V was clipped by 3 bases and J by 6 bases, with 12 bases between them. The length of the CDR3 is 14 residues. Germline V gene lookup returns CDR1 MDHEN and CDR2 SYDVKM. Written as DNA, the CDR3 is TGTGCCAGCAGTTTTCGCGGGGCGGGCAATGAGCAGTTCTTC. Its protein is CASSFRGAGNEQFF.

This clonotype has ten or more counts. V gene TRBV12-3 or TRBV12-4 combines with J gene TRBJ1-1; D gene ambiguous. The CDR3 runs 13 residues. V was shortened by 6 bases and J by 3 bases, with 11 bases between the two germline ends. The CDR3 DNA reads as TGTGCCAGCAGACGGGAGTTGGACACTGAAGCTTTCTTT. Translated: CASRRELDTEAFF.

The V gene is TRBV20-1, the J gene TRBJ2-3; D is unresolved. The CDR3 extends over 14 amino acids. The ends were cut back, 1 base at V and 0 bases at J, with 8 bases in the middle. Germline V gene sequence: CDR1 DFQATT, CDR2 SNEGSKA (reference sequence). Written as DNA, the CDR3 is TGCAGTGCTAGAGGACAATCAAGCACAGATACGCAGTATTTT. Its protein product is CSARGQSSTDTQYF.

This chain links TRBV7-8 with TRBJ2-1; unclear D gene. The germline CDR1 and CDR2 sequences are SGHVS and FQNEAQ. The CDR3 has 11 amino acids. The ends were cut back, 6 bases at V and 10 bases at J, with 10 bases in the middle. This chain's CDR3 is CASSGILEQFF. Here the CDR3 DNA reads TGTGCCAGCAGTGGAATTTTAGAGCAGTTCTTC.

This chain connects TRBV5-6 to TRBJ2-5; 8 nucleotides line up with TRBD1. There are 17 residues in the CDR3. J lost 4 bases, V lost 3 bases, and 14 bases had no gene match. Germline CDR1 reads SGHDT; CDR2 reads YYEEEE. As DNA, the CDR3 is TGTGCCAGCAGCTGGAGCCTGGGACAGGACCTATTAGAGACCCAGTACTTC. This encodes CASSWSLGQDLLETQYF. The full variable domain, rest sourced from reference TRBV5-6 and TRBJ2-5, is DAGVTQSPTHLIKTRGQQVTLRCSPKSGHDTVSWYQQALGQGPQFIFQYYEEEERQRGNFPDRFSGHQFPNYSSELNVNALLLGDSALYLCASSWSLGQDLLETQYFGPGTRLLVL.

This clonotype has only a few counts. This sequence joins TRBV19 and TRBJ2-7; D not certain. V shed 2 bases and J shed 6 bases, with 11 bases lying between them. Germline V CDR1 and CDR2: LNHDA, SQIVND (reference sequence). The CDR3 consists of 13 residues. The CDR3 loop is CASSIRSGIEQYF. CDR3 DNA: TGTGCCAGTAGTATAAGATCCGGAATCGAGCAGTACTTC.

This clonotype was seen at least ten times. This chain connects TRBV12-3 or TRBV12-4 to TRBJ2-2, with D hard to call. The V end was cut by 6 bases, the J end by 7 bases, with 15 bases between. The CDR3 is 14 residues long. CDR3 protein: CASRPAVTFGELFF. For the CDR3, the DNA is TGTGCCAGCAGGCCGGCGGTCACGTTCGGGGAGCTGTTTTTT.

The CDR3 coding sequence is TGTGCCTGGAGTGTACTGAAGGCCTCGAGGGAGGATGAGCAGTTCTTC. This codes for CAWSVLKASREDEQFF. V usage is TRBV30 and J usage is TRBJ2-1; perhaps TRBD2 as D (6 bases). The CDR3 runs to 16 residues. Germline V lookup: CDR1 GTSNPN, CDR2 SVGIG (reference sequence). Trimming removed 0 bases at V and 8 bases at J, with 20 bases between.